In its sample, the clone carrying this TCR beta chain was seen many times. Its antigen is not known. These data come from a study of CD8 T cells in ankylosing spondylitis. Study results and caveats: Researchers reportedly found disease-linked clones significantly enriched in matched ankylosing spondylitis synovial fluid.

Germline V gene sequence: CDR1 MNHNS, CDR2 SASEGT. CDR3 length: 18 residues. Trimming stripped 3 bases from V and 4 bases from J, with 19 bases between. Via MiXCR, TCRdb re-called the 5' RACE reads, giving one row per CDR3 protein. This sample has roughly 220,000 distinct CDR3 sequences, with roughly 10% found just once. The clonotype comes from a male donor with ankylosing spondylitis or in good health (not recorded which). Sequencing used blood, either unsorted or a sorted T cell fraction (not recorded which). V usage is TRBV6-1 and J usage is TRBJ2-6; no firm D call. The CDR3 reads CASSEVLVTYTGANVLTF. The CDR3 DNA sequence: TGTGCCAGCAGTGAGGTCCTCGTCACCTACACCGGGGCCAACGTCCTGACTTTC.